At least ten counts were recorded for the clone carrying this T cell receptor beta chain. This specimen comes from a study of read filtering for tumor transcriptome and immune sequencing. Study background: Mean patient age was approximately 66 years, range about 47 to 85; approximately 18 male, 14 female. Transcriptome libraries were built from DNase-treated RNA.

CDR1 is SGHRS and CDR2 is YFSETQ in the germline V gene. Trimming cost V 1 base and J 8 bases, with 12 bases left between them. The CDR3 is 14 amino acids. This library used approximately 0.4 ug RNA and molecular barcoded adaptors spanning alpha/delta and beta/gamma chains. TCRdb called the reads again in MiXCR, with one record for every CDR3 protein. The sample consists of about 40,000 distinct CDR3 sequences, over 9.5% of them appearing once. The receptor comes from a donor over 35 with multiple myeloma. Material for sequencing was a population of CD138-negative cells sorted from bone marrow. The gene calls are TRBV5-1 and TRBJ1-4, with D perhaps TRBD1 (6 bases). This CDR3 reads CASSLMGAREKLFF. CDR3 nucleotides: TGCGCCAGCAGCTTGATGGGGGCGCGCGAAAAACTGTTTTTT. The variable domain in full, with the rest retrieved from reference TRBV5-1 and TRBJ1-4, is KAGVTQTPRYLIKTRGQQVTLSCSPISGHRSVSWYQQTPGQGLQFLFEYFSETQRNKGNFPGRFSGRQFSNSRSEMNVSTLELGDSALYLCASSLMGAREKLFFGSGTQLSVL.